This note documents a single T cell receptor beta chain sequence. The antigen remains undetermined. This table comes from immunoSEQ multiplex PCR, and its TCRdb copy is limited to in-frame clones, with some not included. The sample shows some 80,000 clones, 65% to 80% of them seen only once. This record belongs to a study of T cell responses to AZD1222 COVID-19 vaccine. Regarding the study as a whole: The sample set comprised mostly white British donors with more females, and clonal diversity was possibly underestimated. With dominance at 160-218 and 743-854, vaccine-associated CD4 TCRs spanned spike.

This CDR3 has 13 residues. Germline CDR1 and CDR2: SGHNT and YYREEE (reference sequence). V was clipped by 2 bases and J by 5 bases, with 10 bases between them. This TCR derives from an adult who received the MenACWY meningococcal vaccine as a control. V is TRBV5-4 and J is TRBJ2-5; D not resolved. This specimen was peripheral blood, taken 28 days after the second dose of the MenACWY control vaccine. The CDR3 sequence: CASSFSGYETQYF. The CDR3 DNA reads TGTGCCAGCAGCTTTTCAGGTTATGAGACCCAGTACTTC. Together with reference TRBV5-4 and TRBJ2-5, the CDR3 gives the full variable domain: ETGVTQSPTHLIKTRGQQVTLRCSSQSGHNTVSWYQQALGQGPQFIFQYYREEENGRGNFPPRFSGLQFPNYSSELNVNALELDDSALYLCASSFSGYETQYFGPGTRLLVL.